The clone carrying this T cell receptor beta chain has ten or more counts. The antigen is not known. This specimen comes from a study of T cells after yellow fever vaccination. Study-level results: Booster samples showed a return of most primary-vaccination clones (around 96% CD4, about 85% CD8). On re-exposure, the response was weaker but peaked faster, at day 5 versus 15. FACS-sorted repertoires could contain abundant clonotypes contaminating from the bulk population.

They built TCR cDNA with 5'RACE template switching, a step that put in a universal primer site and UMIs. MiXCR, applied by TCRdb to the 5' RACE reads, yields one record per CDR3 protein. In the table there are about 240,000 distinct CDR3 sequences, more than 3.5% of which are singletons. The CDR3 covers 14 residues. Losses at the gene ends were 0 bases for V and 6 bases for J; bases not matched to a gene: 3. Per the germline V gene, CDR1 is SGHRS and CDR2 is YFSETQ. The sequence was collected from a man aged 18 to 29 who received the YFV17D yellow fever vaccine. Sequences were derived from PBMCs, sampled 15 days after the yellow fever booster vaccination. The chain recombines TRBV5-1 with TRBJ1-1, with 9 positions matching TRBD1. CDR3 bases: TGCGCCAGCAGCTTGGGACAGGGGGGCGCTGAAGCTTTCTTT. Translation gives CASSLGQGGAEAFF.